This TCR beta chain derives from a study of blood T cell repertoires in COVID-19. Original processing notes: Reference gene primer amplification in the assay estimated nucleated cell counts. Measured with immunoSEQ multiplex PCR; TCRdb has only the in-frame clones, and not every one. V and J calls and clone size are given by that table; D and trimming were obtained from the DNA. The data contain more than 200,000 clones, 90% to 95% of them singletons. CDR1 and CDR2 (germline): LNHNV, YYDKDF (reference sequence). The CDR3 is made up of 17 amino acids. V dropped 1 base and J dropped 5; count of bases not matched to a gene: 9.

The TCR was taken from a woman younger than 35 who had recovered from COVID-19. Sequencing was carried out using PBMCs or T cells enriched from blood (not recorded which). V gene TRBV15 combines with J gene TRBJ1-1; 11 bases align to TRBD1. CDR3 sequence reads: CATSRAPWGQGGTEAFF. The CDR3, as DNA: TGTGCCACCAGCAGAGCACCATGGGGACAGGGGGGAACTGAAGCTTTCTTT. Complete variable domain (other parts from reference TRBV15 and TRBJ1-1): DAMVIQNPRYQVTQFGKPVTLSCSQTLNHNVMYWYQQKSSQAPKLLFHYYDKDFNNEADTPDNFQSRRPNTSFCFLDIRSPGLGDTAMYLCATSRAPWGQGGTEAFFGQGTRLTVV.